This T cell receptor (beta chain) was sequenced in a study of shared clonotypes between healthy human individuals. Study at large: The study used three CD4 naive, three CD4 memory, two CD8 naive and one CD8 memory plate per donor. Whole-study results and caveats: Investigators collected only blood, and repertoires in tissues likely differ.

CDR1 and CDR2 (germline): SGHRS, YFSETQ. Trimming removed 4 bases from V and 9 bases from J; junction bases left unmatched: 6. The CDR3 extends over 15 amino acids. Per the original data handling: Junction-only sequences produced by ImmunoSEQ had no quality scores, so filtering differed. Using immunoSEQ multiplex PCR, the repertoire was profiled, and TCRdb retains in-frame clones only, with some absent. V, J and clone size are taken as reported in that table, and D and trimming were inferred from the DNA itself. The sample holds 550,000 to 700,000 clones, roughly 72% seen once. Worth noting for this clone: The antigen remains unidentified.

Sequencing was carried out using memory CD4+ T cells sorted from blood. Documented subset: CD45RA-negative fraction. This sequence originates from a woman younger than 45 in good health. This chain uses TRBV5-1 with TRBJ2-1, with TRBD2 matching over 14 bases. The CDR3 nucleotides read TGCGCCAGCAGCCCGGGACTAGCGGGAGAAATTGAGCAGTTCTTC. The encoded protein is CASSPGLAGEIEQFF.